This TCR beta chain emerged from a study of breast tumors, draining lymph nodes, adjacent tissues. In TCRdb, the multiplex PCR reads were re-called with MiXCR into one record per CDR3 protein. Of about 110,000 distinct CDR3 sequences listed, about 29% were seen once; the top ten hold approximately 5.3%. This clonotype was recorded at least ten times. Its matching antigen is unknown. Study results and limitations: Tumor TCR diversity was below lymph nodes but above nontumor tissue. Data fit most tumor T cells coming from lymph node, expanding in tumor. Compared with basal-like, luminal-like tumors shared significantly more repertoire with nontumor tissue. The lymph node origin of tumor T cells was framed as consistent with a hypothesis, not demonstrated.

V was cut by 6 bases and J by 0 bases, with 16 bases left in between. This CDR3 contains 16 residues. Germline values: CDR1 MNHNY, CDR2 SVGAGI (reference sequence). Samples came from axillary lymph nodes draining the breast cancer. The rearrangement uses TRBV6-6 and TRBJ2-3; TRBD2 is a possible D gene (6 bases). Sample: axillary lymph node tissue. This receptor was identified in a female donor with breast cancer. Some clones in this sample may be carry-over from other donors' samples. CDR3 amino acids: CASRGLSGPSTDTQYF. The CDR3 bases are TGTGCCAGCAGGGGCCTTAGCGGACCTAGCACAGATACGCAGTATTTT.